This is a list of T cell receptor beta chains from one sample in a study of PD-1 blockade in mismatch repair-deficient tumors. Measured with immunoSEQ multiplex PCR; TCRdb has only the in-frame clones, and not every one. The sample shows about 100,000 clones, 82% of them seen only once. The sequencing used peripheral blood, collected approximately 36 weeks after starting pembrolizumab. All receptors derive from an adult with mismatch repair-deficient cancer. Both conserved end residues are part of each CDR3. Fields, in order: clone size, V gene, D gene, J gene, CDR3 DNA, CDR3 protein. The D gene is left open where the match is weak. Clone size is not always given. Where it is, it says once, few, many or a class for expanded clones.

size: NA; V: TRBV27; D: TRBD1; J: TRBJ1-1; DNA: TGTGCCAGCAGTCCCCGCCCCCAGGGGGCTTGGTTGGGTGACACTGAAGCTTTCTTT; CDR3: CASSPRPQGAWLGDTEAFF
size: few; V: TRBV6-6; D: NA; J: TRBJ1-3; DNA: TGTGCCAGCAGTTCACCAGCCCGACGCACCATATATTTT; CDR3: CASSSPARRTIYF
size: NA; V: TRBV18; D: NA; J: TRBJ1-4; DNA: TGTGCCAGCTCGACTCGAGACACCCTTGGTGAAAAACTGTTTTTT; CDR3: CASSTRDTLGEKLFF
size: NA; V: TRBV5-1; D: TRBD1; J: TRBJ1-1; DNA: TGCGCCAGCAGCTTGGACAGGGGGAACACTGAAGCTTTCTTT; CDR3: CASSLDRGNTEAFF
size: NA; V: TRBV19; D: NA; J: TRBJ2-7; DNA: TGTGCCAGTAGATTAAAGGGGGAGAGCTCCTACGAGCAGTACTTC; CDR3: CASRLKGESSYEQYF
size: NA; V: TRBV19; D: NA; J: TRBJ2-1; DNA: TGTGCCAGTAGCGAAACTAGCAGCAATGAGCAGTTCTTC; CDR3: CASSETSSNEQFF
size: NA; V: TRBV6-4; D: NA; J: TRBJ2-1; DNA: TGTGCCAGCAGTGTAGACAGGGAGGCATTAAATGAGCAGTTCTTC; CDR3: CASSVDREALNEQFF
size: once; V: TRBV19; D: NA; J: TRBJ1-1; DNA: TGTGCCACGGTAATCAATCCGGGGGTTAGCACTGAAGCTTTCTTT; CDR3: CATVINPGVSTEAFF
size: NA; V: TRBV29-1; D: TRBD2; J: TRBJ2-2; DNA: TGCAGCGTTTCAGCGGGAGGGAACGGGGAGCTGTTTTTT; CDR3: CSVSAGGNGELFF
size: NA; V: TRBV11-2; D: NA; J: TRBJ2-5; DNA: TGTGCCAGCAGCTTAGAACCGGTTGGAGAGACCCAGTACTTC; CDR3: CASSLEPVGETQYF
size: NA; V: TRBV5-6; D: NA; J: TRBJ2-7; DNA: TGTGCCAGCAGCTTGGGGTGGTACTCCTACGAGCAGTACTTC; CDR3: CASSLGWYSYEQYF
size: NA; V: TRBV29-1; D: NA; J: TRBJ1-4; DNA: TGCAGCGTTGGATTTAGGACAGAAGAAAAACTGTTTTTT; CDR3: CSVGFRTEEKLFF
size: NA; V: TRBV7-2; D: NA; J: TRBJ2-1; DNA: TGTGCCAGCAGCCACCCTGGGAATGAGCAGTTCTTC; CDR3: CASSHPGNEQFF
size: NA; V: TRBV6-6; D: TRBD1; J: TRBJ1-4; DNA: TGTGCCAGCAGTTTAGGACAGGGGGGCGATGAAAAACTGTTTTTT; CDR3: CASSLGQGGDEKLFF
size: few; V: TRBV28; D: NA; J: TRBJ1-2; DNA: TGTGCCAGCAGTTTAGGGCTTCACTACACCTTC; CDR3: CASSLGLHYTF
size: NA; V: TRBV27; D: TRBD2; J: TRBJ2-2; DNA: TGTGCCAGCAGTGTACTAGCGGAGAACACCGGGGAGCTGTTTTTT; CDR3: CASSVLAENTGELFF
size: few; V: TRBV7-3; D: NA; J: TRBJ2-2; DNA: TGTGCCAGCGGGGGTGGAAACACCGGGGAGCTGTTTTTT; CDR3: CASGGGNTGELFF
size: NA; V: TRBV11-3; D: TRBD2; J: TRBJ2-3; DNA: TGTGCCAGCAGCTTAGGTCGGGGGGGTACGCAGTATTTT; CDR3: CASSLGRGGTQYF
size: few; V: TRBV5-6; D: TRBD1; J: TRBJ2-4; DNA: TGTGCCAGCAGCCGCGGACAGGCGTTGTGGTACTTC; CDR3: CASSRGQALWYF
size: NA; V: TRBV7-9; D: TRBD1; J: TRBJ1-2; DNA: TGTGCCAGCACCCCGGGACAGGGAACCTATGGCTACACCTTC; CDR3: CASTPGQGTYGYTF
size: NA; V: TRBV18; D: NA; J: TRBJ1-5; DNA: TGTGCCAGCTCAACTTCCGGGACTGACAGCAATCAGCCCCAGCATTTT; CDR3: CASSTSGTDSNQPQHF
size: NA; V: TRBV29-1; D: NA; J: TRBJ1-1; DNA: TGCAGCGAGTGGGGGGCGTGGAACACTGAAGCTTTCTTT; CDR3: CSEWGAWNTEAFF
size: NA; V: TRBV27; D: NA; J: TRBJ2-2; DNA: TGTGCCAGCAGTTTATCGTCTCTATGGAACACCGGGGAGCTGTTTTTT; CDR3: CASSLSSLWNTGELFF
size: once; V: TRBV6-5; D: NA; J: TRBJ1-4; DNA: TGTGCCAGCAGTGCCAGGGGTGTGACTAATGAAAAACTGTTTTTT; CDR3: CASSARGVTNEKLFF
size: NA; V: TRBV5-6; D: NA; J: TRBJ1-4; DNA: TGTGCCAGCAGCTTGCTGGTTACTGAGGAAAAACTGTTTTTT; CDR3: CASSLLVTEEKLFF
size: NA; V: TRBV6-1; D: NA; J: TRBJ1-3; DNA: TGTGCCAGCAGTGAATCATCGGGGAACACCATATATTTT; CDR3: CASSESSGNTIYF
size: once; V: TRBV7-2; D: NA; J: TRBJ1-2; DNA: TGTGCCAGCAGCTTAAGGGCGGCCAGCGACTATGGCTACACCTTC; CDR3: CASSLRAASDYGYTF
size: once; V: TRBV5-1; D: TRBD2; J: TRBJ2-1; DNA: TGCGCCAGCAGCCAAGGACTAGCGGGAGTTTCTGAGCAGTTCTTC; CDR3: CASSQGLAGVSEQFF
size: NA; V: TRBV2; D: NA; J: TRBJ2-7; DNA: TGTGCCAGCAGTGGGCCGCAGGAGGGGAGGAGCTCCTACGAGCAGTACTTC; CDR3: CASSGPQEGRSSYEQYF
size: NA; V: TRBV5-6; D: TRBD1; J: TRBJ2-7; DNA: TGTGCCAGCAGCCATTGGACAGGGGGCTACGAGCAGTACTTC; CDR3: CASSHWTGGYEQYF
size: NA; V: TRBV18; D: NA; J: TRBJ2-3; DNA: TGTGCCAGCTCACCTGAGGCCCTGCGAGATACGCAGTATTTT; CDR3: CASSPEALRDTQYF
size: NA; V: TRBV5-4; D: TRBD1; J: TRBJ1-5; DNA: TGTGCCAGCAGCGATTGGGGACAGGGGCCTCAGCCCCAGCATTTT; CDR3: CASSDWGQGPQPQHF
size: NA; V: TRBV9; D: NA; J: TRBJ2-3; DNA: TGTGCCAGCAGCGTAGCGGGAGACCACACAGATACGCAGTATTTT; CDR3: CASSVAGDHTDTQYF
size: NA; V: TRBV15; D: TRBD2; J: TRBJ2-1; DNA: TGTGCCACCAGCAGAGATCGTCGGCGGGAGGTCTGGAATGAGCAGTTCTTC; CDR3: CATSRDRRREVWNEQFF
size: NA; V: TRBV7-9; D: TRBD1; J: TRBJ1-1; DNA: TGTGCCAGCAGCCCCAGGACAGGGGAGACTGAAGCTTTCTTT; CDR3: CASSPRTGETEAFF
size: NA; V: TRBV12-5; D: NA; J: TRBJ1-3; DNA: TGTGCTAGTGGCACAGAGGGAAACACCATATATTTT; CDR3: CASGTEGNTIYF
size: NA; V: TRBV7-2; D: NA; J: TRBJ1-2; DNA: TGTGCCAGCCCATCCTATAACAGCCGGGGGACCTATGGCTACACCTTC; CDR3: CASPSYNSRGTYGYTF
size: NA; V: TRBV7-9; D: NA; J: TRBJ1-1; DNA: TGTGCCACCTCGGACAGGAACACTGAAGCTTTCTTT; CDR3: CATSDRNTEAFF
size: few; V: TRBV5-4; D: NA; J: TRBJ1-2; DNA: TGTGCCAGCAGCGGTAAGGGGGGCGAATATGGCTACACCTTC; CDR3: CASSGKGGEYGYTF
size: NA; V: TRBV13; D: TRBD1; J: TRBJ2-1; DNA: TGTGCCAGCAGCTTAGGGAGACAGGGATTATACAATGAGCAGTTCTTC; CDR3: CASSLGRQGLYNEQFF
size: NA; V: TRBV9; D: NA; J: TRBJ1-3; DNA: TGTGCCAGCAGCCCCAGGGTATCTGGAAACACCATATATTTT; CDR3: CASSPRVSGNTIYF